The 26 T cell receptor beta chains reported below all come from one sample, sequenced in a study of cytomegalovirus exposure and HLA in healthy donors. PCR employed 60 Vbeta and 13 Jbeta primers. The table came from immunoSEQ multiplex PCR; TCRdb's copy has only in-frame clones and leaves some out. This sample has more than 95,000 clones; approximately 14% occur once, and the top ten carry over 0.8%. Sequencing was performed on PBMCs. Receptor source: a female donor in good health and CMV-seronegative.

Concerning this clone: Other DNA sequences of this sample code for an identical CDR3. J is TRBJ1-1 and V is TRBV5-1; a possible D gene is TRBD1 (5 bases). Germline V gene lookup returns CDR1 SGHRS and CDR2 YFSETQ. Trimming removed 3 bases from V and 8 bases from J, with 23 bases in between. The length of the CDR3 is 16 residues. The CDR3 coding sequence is TGCGCCAGCAGCTGGGGAGGGGCCAGGAAGGGTACCGAAGCTTTCTTT. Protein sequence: CASSWGGARKGTEAFF.

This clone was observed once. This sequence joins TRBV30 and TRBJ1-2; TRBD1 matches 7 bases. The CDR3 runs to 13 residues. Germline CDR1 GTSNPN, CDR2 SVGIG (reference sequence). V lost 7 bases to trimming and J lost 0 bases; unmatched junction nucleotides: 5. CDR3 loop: CAYRDRSNYGYTF. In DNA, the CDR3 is TGTGCCTACCGGGACAGATCTAACTATGGCTACACCTTC. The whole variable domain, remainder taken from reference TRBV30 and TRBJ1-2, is SQTIHQWPATLVQPVGSPLSLECTVEGTSNPNLYWYRQAAGRGLQLLFYSVGIGQISSEVPQNLSASRPQDRQFILSSKKLLLSDSGFYLCAYRDRSNYGYTFGSGTRLTVV.

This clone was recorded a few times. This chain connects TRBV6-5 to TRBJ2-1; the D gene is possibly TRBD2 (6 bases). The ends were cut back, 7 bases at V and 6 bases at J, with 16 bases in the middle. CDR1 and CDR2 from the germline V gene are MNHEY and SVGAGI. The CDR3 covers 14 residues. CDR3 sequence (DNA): TGTGCCAGCACTAGGACTATAACCTCCAATGAGCAGTTCTTC. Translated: CASTRTITSNEQFF.

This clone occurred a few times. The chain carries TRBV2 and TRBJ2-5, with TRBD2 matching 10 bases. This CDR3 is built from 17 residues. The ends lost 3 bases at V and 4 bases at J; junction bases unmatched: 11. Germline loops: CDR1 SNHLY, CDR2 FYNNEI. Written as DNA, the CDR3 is TGTGCCAGCAGTGAGCCGGGAGCGGGAGGGCCGAGAGAGACCCAGTACTTC. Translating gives CASSEPGAGGPRETQYF.

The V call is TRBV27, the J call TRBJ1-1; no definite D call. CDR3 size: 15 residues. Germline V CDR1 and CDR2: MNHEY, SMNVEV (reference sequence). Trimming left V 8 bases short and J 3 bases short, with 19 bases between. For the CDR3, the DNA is TGTGCCAGCGGTAAAGTCCCCAAGTCGGACACTGAAGCTTTCTTT. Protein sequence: CASGKVPKSDTEAFF.

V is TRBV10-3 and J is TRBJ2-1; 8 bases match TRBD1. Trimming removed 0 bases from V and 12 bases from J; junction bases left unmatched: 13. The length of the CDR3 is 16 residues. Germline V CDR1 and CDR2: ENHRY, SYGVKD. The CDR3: CAISESGTGNTYGQFF. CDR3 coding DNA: TGTGCCATCAGTGAGTCGGGGACAGGCAATACGTACGGGCAGTTCTTC.

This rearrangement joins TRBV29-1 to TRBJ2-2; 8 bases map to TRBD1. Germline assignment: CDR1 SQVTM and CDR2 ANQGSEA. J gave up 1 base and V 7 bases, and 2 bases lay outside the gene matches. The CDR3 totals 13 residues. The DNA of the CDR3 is TGCAGCGCGGACAGGGTGAACACCGGGGAGCTGTTTTTT. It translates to CSADRVNTGELFF.

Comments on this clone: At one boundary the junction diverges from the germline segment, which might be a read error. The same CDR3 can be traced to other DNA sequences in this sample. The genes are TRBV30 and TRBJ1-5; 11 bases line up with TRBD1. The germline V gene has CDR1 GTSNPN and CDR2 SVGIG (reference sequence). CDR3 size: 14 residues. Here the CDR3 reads CAWSGQGAVQPQHF. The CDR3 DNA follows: TGTGCTTGGAGTGGACAGGGGGCGGTTCAGCCCCAGCATTTT.

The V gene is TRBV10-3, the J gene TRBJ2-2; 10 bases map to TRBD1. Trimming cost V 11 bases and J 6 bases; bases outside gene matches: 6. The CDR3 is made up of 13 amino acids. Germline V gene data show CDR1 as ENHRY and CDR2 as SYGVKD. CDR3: CASGQGIAGELFF. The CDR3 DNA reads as TGTGCCTCGGGACAGGGGATAGCCGGGGAGCTGTTTTTT.

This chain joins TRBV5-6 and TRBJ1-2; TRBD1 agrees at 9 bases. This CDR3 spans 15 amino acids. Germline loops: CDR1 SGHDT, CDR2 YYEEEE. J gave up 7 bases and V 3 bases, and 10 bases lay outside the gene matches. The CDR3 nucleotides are TGTGCCAGCAGCTCAAAGAGTACAGGGGGCGGTGGCTACACCTTC. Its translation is CASSSKSTGGGGYTF.

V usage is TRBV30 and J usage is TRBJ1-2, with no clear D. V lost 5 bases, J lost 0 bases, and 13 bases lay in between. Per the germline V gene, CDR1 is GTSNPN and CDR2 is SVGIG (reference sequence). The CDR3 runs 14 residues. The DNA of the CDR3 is TGTGCCTGGGACTATGGATCTTCTAACTATGGCTACACCTTC. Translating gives CAWDYGSSNYGYTF.

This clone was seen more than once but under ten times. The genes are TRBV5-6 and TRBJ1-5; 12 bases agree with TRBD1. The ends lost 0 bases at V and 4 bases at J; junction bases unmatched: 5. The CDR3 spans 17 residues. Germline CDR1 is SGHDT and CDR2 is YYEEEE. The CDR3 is CASSLAAGQGANQPQHF. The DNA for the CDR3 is TGTGCCAGCAGCTTGGCGGCGGGACAGGGGGCAAATCAGCCCCAGCATTTT.

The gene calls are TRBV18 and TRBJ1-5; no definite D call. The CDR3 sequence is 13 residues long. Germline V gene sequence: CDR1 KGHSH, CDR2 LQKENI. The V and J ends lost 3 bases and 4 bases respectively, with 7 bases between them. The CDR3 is CASSPGGNQPQHF. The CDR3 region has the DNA TGTGCCAGCTCACCTGGAGGAAATCAGCCCCAGCATTTT.

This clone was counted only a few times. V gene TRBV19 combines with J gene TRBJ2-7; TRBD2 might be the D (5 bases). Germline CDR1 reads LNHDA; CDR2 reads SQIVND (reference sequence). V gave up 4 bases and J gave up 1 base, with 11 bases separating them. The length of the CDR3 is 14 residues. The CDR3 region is CASSKGLLSYEQYF. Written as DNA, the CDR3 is TGTGCCAGTAGTAAAGGACTCCTATCCTACGAGCAGTACTTC.

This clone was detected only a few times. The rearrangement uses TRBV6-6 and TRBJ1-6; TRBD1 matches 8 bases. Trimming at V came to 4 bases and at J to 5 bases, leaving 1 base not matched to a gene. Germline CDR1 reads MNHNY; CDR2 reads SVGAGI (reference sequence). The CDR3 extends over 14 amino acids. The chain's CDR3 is CASSLGQDNSPLHF. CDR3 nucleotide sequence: TGTGCCAGCAGTTTGGGACAGGATAATTCACCCCTCCACTTT.

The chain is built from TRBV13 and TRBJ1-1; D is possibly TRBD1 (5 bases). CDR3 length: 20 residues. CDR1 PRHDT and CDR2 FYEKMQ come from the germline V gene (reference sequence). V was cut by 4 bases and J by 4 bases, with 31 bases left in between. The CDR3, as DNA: TGTGCCAGCAGCTCCTTATATACCCCGGGGGGGGTAAAAGGGCTCACTGAAGCTTTCTTT. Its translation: CASSSLYTPGGVKGLTEAFF.

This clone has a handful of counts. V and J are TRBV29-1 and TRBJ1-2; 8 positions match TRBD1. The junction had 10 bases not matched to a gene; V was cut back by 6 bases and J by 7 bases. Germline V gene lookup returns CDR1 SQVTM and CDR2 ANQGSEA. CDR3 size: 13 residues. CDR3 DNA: TGCAGCGTCCGGGACCGGACAGGGTTTGGCTACACCTTC. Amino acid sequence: CSVRDRTGFGYTF. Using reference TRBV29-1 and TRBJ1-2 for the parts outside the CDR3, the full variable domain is SAVISQKPSRDICQRGTSLTIQCQVDSQVTMMFWYRQQPGQSLTLIATANQGSEATYESGFVIDKFPISRPNLTFSTLTVSNMSPEDSSIYLCSVRDRTGFGYTFGSGTRLTVV.

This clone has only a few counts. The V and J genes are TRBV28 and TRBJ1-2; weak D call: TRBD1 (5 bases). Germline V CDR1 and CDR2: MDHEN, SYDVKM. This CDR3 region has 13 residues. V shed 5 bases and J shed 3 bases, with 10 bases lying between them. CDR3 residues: CASSVQVDYGYTF. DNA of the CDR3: TGTGCCAGCAGTGTACAGGTGGACTATGGCTACACCTTC.

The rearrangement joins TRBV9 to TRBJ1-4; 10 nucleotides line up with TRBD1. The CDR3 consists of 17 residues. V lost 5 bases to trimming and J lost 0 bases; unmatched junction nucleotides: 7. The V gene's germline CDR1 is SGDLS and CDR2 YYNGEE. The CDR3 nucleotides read TGTGCCAGCAGGTCGGGGACAGGGGTTGCAACTAATGAAAAACTGTTTTTT. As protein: CASRSGTGVATNEKLFF.

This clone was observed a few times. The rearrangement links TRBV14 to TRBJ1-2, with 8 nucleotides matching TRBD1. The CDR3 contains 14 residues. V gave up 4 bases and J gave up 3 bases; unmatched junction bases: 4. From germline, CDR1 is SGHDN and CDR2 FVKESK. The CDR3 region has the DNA TGTGCCAGCAGCCTGGGACAGGTGGACTATGGCTACACCTTC. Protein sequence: CASSLGQVDYGYTF.

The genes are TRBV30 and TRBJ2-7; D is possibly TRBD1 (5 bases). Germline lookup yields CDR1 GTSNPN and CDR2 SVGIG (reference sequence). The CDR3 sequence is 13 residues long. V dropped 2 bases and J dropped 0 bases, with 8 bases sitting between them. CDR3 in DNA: TGTGCCTGGAGTACAGGTAGCTCCTACGAGCAGTACTTC. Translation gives CAWSTGSSYEQYF.

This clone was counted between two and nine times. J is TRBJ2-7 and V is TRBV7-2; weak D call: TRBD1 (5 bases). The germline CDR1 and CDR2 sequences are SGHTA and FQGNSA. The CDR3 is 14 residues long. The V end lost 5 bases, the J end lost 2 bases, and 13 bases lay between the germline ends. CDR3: CASSESTGTYEQYF. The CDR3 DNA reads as TGTGCCAGCAGCGAATCAACAGGTACCTACGAGCAGTACTTC.

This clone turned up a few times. The CDR3 DNA reads as TGTGCCTGGAGCGGGGGGCTAGAGCTGTTTTTT. Its translation is CAWSGGLELFF. The gene calls are TRBV30 and TRBJ2-2, with a weak D call TRBD2 (7 bases). CDR1 is GTSNPN and CDR2 is SVGIG in the germline V gene (reference sequence). The CDR3 consists of 11 residues. Trimming removed 3 bases at V and 11 bases at J, with 10 bases between.

In nucleotides, the CDR3 is TGTGCCAGCAGCTTAGAGGAAGGGGACGAGCAGTACTTC. It is translated as CASSLEEGDEQYF. The chain carries TRBV11-3 and TRBJ2-7; tentatively, D is TRBD1 (5 bases). Germline V lookup: CDR1 SGHNT, CDR2 YENEEA. V was cut by 0 bases and J by 5 bases, with 8 bases left in between. This CDR3 comprises 13 residues.

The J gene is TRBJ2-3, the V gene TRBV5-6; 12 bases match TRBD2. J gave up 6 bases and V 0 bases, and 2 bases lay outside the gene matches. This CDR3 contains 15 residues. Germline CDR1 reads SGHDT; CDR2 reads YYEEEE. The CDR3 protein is CASSLGLAGVDTQYF. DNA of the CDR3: TGTGCCAGCAGCTTGGGACTAGCGGGAGTGGATACGCAGTATTTT.

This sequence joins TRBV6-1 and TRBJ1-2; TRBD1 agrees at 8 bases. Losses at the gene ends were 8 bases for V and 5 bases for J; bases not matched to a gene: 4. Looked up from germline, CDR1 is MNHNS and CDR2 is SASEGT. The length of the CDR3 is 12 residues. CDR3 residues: CASSDRAYGYTF. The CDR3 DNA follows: TGTGCCAGCTCGGACAGGGCTTATGGCTACACCTTC.